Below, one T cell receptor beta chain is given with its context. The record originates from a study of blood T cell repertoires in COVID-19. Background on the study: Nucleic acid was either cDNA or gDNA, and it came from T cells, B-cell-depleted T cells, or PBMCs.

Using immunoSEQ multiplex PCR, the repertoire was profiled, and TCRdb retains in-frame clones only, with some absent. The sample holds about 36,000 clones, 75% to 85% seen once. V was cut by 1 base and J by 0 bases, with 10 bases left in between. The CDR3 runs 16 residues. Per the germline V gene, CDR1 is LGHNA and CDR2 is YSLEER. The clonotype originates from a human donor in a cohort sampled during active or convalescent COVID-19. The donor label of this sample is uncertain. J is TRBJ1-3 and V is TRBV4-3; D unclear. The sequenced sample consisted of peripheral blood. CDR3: CASSQALRDSGNTIYF. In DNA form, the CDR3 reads TGCGCCAGCAGCCAAGCCCTGCGGGACTCTGGAAACACCATATATTTT.